Each of the 10 T cell receptor beta chains below was sequenced from the same sample in a study of brain T cells in children with intractable seizures. Clones were sequenced by immunoSEQ multiplex PCR, and TCRdb holds only the in-frame ones, with some missing. The sample yields around 41,000 clones, around 90% seen once. The sequenced sample was peripheral blood, obtained at surgery. The source is a girl aged 2 to 10 with tuberous sclerosis and intractable seizures.

The chain has TRBV3-1 (or the pseudogene TRBV3-2) and TRBJ1-1; D ambiguous. The CDR3 contains 13 residues. CDR1 LGHDT and CDR2 YNNKEL come from the germline V gene (reference sequence). The germline V and J ends were trimmed by 3 bases and 2 bases, with 7 bases remaining between them. CDR3 residues: CASSQRLNTEAFF. CDR3 sequence (DNA): TGTGCCAGCAGCCAGAGGTTAAACACTGAAGCTTTCTTT.

The V gene is TRBV27, the J gene TRBJ2-2; D is uncertain. The CDR3 contains 13 residues. Deletions cut 3 bases from V and 4 bases from J, with 6 bases between. From germline, CDR1 is MNHEY and CDR2 SMNVEV (reference sequence). In DNA, the CDR3 is TGTGCCAGCAGTTTCTGGGGCACCGGGGAGCTGTTTTTT. Its translation is CASSFWGTGELFF.

This chain uses TRBV3-1 (or the pseudogene TRBV3-2) with TRBJ1-2; D unresolved. Per germline, CDR1 LGHDT and CDR2 YNNKEL (reference sequence). The CDR3 sequence is 15 residues long. Trimming shortened V by 1 base and J by 0 bases, and 9 bases separated the two germline ends. The CDR3 loop is CASSQAAGPNYGYTF. The CDR3 DNA reads TGTGCCAGCAGCCAAGCTGCAGGCCCTAACTATGGCTACACCTTC.

The rearrangement uses TRBV5-5 and TRBJ2-5, with D uncertain. Germline V gene sequence: CDR1 SGHKS, CDR2 YYEKEE (reference sequence). This CDR3 is 15 amino acids long. With 1 base removed from V and 1 base from J, the gap between germline ends came to 11 bases. CDR3 nucleotides: TGTGCCAGCAGCTTGTCCCAGATTGGCCAAGAGACCCAGTACTTC. Translation: CASSLSQIGQETQYF. The full variable domain, rest sourced from reference TRBV5-5 and TRBJ2-5, is DAGVTQSPTHLIKTRGQQVTLRCSPISGHKSVSWYQQVLGQGPQFIFQYYEKEERGRGNFPDRFSARQFPNYSSELNVNALLLGDSALYLCASSLSQIGQETQYFGPGTRLLVL.

The rearrangement links TRBV6-1 to TRBJ2-7; tentative D call: TRBD2 (5 bases). The V gene lost 2 bases and the J gene lost 3 bases, with 8 bases spanning the gap. The length of the CDR3 is 13 residues. Germline CDR1 and CDR2: MNHNS and SASEGT. CDR3 coding DNA: TGTGCCAGCAGTGAATACGAGGGCTACGAGCAGTACGTC. Its protein is CASSEYEGYEQYV.

V gene TRBV6-5 combines with J gene TRBJ2-2; D might be TRBD2 (6 bases). Germline V gene sequence: CDR1 MNHEY, CDR2 SVGAGI. The CDR3 is made up of 15 amino acids. V was clipped by 6 bases and J by 1 base, with 12 bases between them. The CDR3 DNA reads TGTGCCAGCAGACGCGGGGTCGGGAACACCGGGGAGCTGTTTTTT. Translated: CASRRGVGNTGELFF.

The genes are TRBV7-3 and TRBJ2-4; D call uncertain. The CDR3 consists of 17 residues. V was pared by 3 bases and J by 0 bases, with 15 bases between. Germline V gene data show CDR1 as SGHTA and CDR2 as FQGTGA. As DNA, the CDR3 is TGTGCCAGCAGCTTTTGGAAAAGGCAGCTAGCCAAAAACATTCAGTACTTC. It encodes CASSFWKRQLAKNIQYF. Looking up the rest from reference TRBV7-3 and TRBJ2-4 gives the full variable domain: GAGVSQTPSNKVTEKGKYVELRCDPISGHTALYWYRQSLGQGPEFLIYFQGTGAADDSGLPNDRFFAVRPEGSVSTLKIQRTERGDSAVYLCASSFWKRQLAKNIQYFGAGTRLSVL.

This clone has more than one count but fewer than ten. The chain has TRBV7-9 and TRBJ1-2; D might be TRBD1 (5 bases). The CDR3 loop spans 12 amino acids. The germline CDR1 and CDR2 sequences are SEHNR and FQNEAQ (reference sequence). V lost 5 bases, J lost 6 bases, and 10 bases lay in between. CDR3 protein: CASSLLGDGYTF. The DNA of the CDR3 is TGTGCCAGCAGCCTCTTGGGGGATGGCTACACCTTC. Full variable domain (rest looked up from reference TRBV7-9 and TRBJ1-2): DTGVSQNPRHKITKRGQNVTFRCDPISEHNRLYWYRQTLGQGPEFLTYFQNEAQLEKSRLLSDRFSAERPKGSFSTLEIQRTEQGDSAMYLCASSLLGDGYTFGSGTRLTVV.

This clone was recorded once. The rearrangement joins TRBV7-2 to TRBJ1-6; no definite D call. The CDR3 is made up of 12 amino acids. V dropped 3 bases and J dropped 14 bases, with 11 bases sitting between them. CDR1 SGHTA and CDR2 FQGNSA come from the germline V gene. The CDR3, as DNA: TGTGCCAGCAGCTTCGGGCGGACTTCCCTCCACTTT. Translation: CASSFGRTSLHF. Looking up the rest from reference TRBV7-2 and TRBJ1-6 gives the full variable domain: GAGVSQSPSNKVTEKGKDVELRCDPISGHTALYWYRQSLGQGLEFLIYFQGNSAPDKSGLPSDRFSAERTGGSVSTLTIQRTQQEDSAVYLCASSFGRTSLHFGNGTRLTVT.

The chain links TRBV23-1 to TRBJ1-5; unclear D gene. TRBV23-1 qualifies as an ORF whose function is uncertain. V lost 7 bases and J lost 2, with 12 bases in between. CDR3 size: 14 residues. CDR3 loop: CASIPKLGNQPQHF. The CDR3 coding sequence is TGCGCCAGCATTCCTAAATTGGGCAATCAGCCCCAGCATTTT.